These 16 T cell receptor beta chains share one sample of origin, sequenced in a study of glioma-infiltrating T cells after dendritic cell vaccination. Sequenced by immunoSEQ multiplex PCR; TCRdb stores in-frame clones only, minus some. The sample yields some 4,000 clones, 93% seen once. This specimen was blood, taken before dendritic cell vaccination. Source of these receptors: a human donor with glioblastoma.

This clone appeared a single time. The chain carries TRBV15 and TRBJ2-5; TRBD2 might be the D (6 bases). V lost 9 bases, J lost 2 bases, and 10 bases lay in between. The CDR3 spans 12 residues. Looked up from germline, CDR1 is LNHNV and CDR2 is YYDKDF (reference sequence). The CDR3 region is CATGGEQETQYF. The DNA for the CDR3 is TGTGCCACAGGCGGGGAGCAAGAGACCCAGTACTTC.

The V call is TRBV28, the J call TRBJ2-7; D perhaps matches TRBD1 (6 bases). V shed 4 bases and J shed 4 bases, with 20 bases lying between them. CDR1 is MDHEN, CDR2 SYDVKM, per germline. The CDR3 runs 16 residues. Here the CDR3 DNA reads TGTGCCAGCAGTTCAGTGATACAGGGACCTTCATACGAGCAGTACTTC. As protein: CASSSVIQGPSYEQYF.

V gene TRBV6-5 combines with J gene TRBJ2-7; TRBD2 matches at 10 bases. The CDR3 runs to 13 residues. The V and J ends lost 6 bases and 4 bases, in that order; junction bases with no gene match: 3. Per germline, CDR1 MNHEY and CDR2 SVGAGI. CDR3 in DNA: TGTGCCAGCAGACCTAGCGGGAGTTACGAGCAGTACTTC. The encoded protein is CASRPSGSYEQYF.

In this sample, this clone turned up once. V is TRBV7-6 and J is TRBJ2-5; TRBD1 matches 8 bases. Germline lookup yields CDR1 SGHVS and CDR2 FNYEAQ. The length of the CDR3 is 15 residues. The ends lost 4 bases at V and 3 bases at J; junction bases unmatched: 7. Here the CDR3 DNA reads TGTGCCAGCAGCTCACAACCGGACAGGGAAGAGACCCAGTACTTC. This sequence encodes CASSSQPDREETQYF.

This sequence joins TRBV5-8 and TRBJ2-3; weak D call: TRBD2 (5 bases). Germline values: CDR1 SGHTS, CDR2 YDEGEE. The CDR3 is 14 amino acids. V was trimmed by 7 bases and J by 3 bases, leaving 15 bases between them. Written as DNA, the CDR3 is TGTGCCAGCGTCATAGGGAGTGGAACAGATACGCAGTATTTT. Translation: CASVIGSGTDTQYF.

This chain uses TRBV7-8 with TRBJ2-3; perhaps TRBD1 as D (6 bases). Germline loops: CDR1 SGHVS, CDR2 FQNEAQ. The CDR3 totals 15 residues. V shed 3 bases and J shed 1 base, with 11 bases lying between them. For the CDR3, the DNA is TGTGCCAGCAGCTTGGGGGCGTTGGGCACAGATACGCAGTATTTT. Encoded protein: CASSLGALGTDTQYF. Together with reference TRBV7-8 and TRBJ2-3, the CDR3 gives the full variable domain: GAGVSQSPRYKVAKRGQDVALRCDPISGHVSLFWYQQALGQGPEFLTYFQNEAQLDKSGLPSDRFFAERPEGSVSTLKIQRTQQEDSAVYLCASSLGALGTDTQYFGPGTRLTVL.

This chain joins TRBV11-3 and TRBJ2-1, with a weak D call TRBD1 (6 bases). In germline, CDR1 is SGHNT, CDR2 YENEEA. The CDR3 length is 12 residues. The germline V and J ends were trimmed by 1 base and 10 bases, with 8 bases remaining between them. DNA of the CDR3: TGTGCCAGCAGCTTAGTCGGGACAGAGCAGTTCTTC. This codes for CASSLVGTEQFF.

The rearrangement joins TRBV6-1 to TRBJ2-2; 7 bases line up with TRBD2. The J segment lost 5 bases and the V segment lost 5 bases, leaving 8 bases of the junction unmatched. Germline lookup yields CDR1 MNHNS and CDR2 SASEGT. CDR3 size: 15 residues. For the CDR3, the DNA is TGTGCCAGCAGTACAACGGGGCGGGGGACCGGGGAGCTGTTTTTT. Its protein is CASSTTGRGTGELFF.

As regards this clone: Other DNA sequences in the same sample also yield this CDR3. The CDR3, as DNA: TGTGCCAGCAGCTCCAATCCAACAGGGGAGAGAAACATTCAGTACTTC. Protein sequence: CASSSNPTGERNIQYF. V and J are TRBV7-2 and TRBJ2-4; TRBD1 agrees at 7 bases. This CDR3 spans 16 amino acids. Germline trimming cut 4 bases from V and 6 bases from J; bases unmatched to any gene: 12. Germline CDR1 reads SGHTA; CDR2 reads FQGNSA.

The CDR3 sequence: CASNRVGQGVQPQHF. CDR3 DNA: TGTGCCAGCAATCGAGTTGGACAGGGTGTTCAGCCCCAGCATTTT. This sequence joins TRBV28 and TRBJ1-5, with 8 nucleotides matching TRBD1. Germline-derived CDR1 and CDR2 are MDHEN and SYDVKM. Germline trimming cut 7 bases from V and 6 bases from J; bases unmatched to any gene: 11. The CDR3 covers 15 residues.

The V and J genes are TRBV29-1 and TRBJ2-3; D is perhaps TRBD2 (6 bases). The V end was cut by 1 base, the J end by 1 base, with 9 bases between. Germline CDR1 and CDR2: SQVTM and ANQGSEA. CDR3 length equals 14 residues. The DNA of the CDR3 is TGCAGCGTTGAAGTTCCGGGGGGCACAGATACGCAGTATTTT. This gives the protein CSVEVPGGTDTQYF.

The rearrangement links TRBV28 to TRBJ2-4; tentatively, D is TRBD1 (6 bases). Germline CDR1 is MDHEN and CDR2 is SYDVKM. V was trimmed by 2 bases and J by 3 bases, leaving 11 bases between them. The CDR3 sequence is 15 residues long. The CDR3 protein is CASSLGGVSKNIQYF. The CDR3, as DNA: TGTGCCAGCAGTTTAGGGGGCGTTAGCAAAAACATTCAGTACTTC.

The chain joins TRBV28 to TRBJ2-1; possibly TRBD2 for D (6 bases). Germline-derived CDR1 and CDR2 are MDHEN and SYDVKM. CDR3 length: 16 residues. The ends were cut back, 6 bases at V and 9 bases at J, with 24 bases in the middle. The DNA for the CDR3 is TGTGCCAGCAGGTTTCTGGGCGGGAACCTTCACGGTGAGCAGTTCTTC. This translates into CASRFLGGNLHGEQFF. The entire variable domain, with the rest obtained from reference TRBV28 and TRBJ2-1, is as follows: DVKVTQSSRYLVKRTGEKVFLECVQDMDHENMFWYRQDPGLGLRLIYFSYDVKMKEKGDIPEGYSVSREKKERFSLILESASTNQTSMYLCASRFLGGNLHGEQFFGPGTRLTVL.

The CDR3 reads CASSEQGGVNSNQPQHF. Here the CDR3 DNA reads TGTGCCAGCAGTGAACAAGGGGGGGTTAATAGCAATCAGCCCCAGCATTTT. This chain uses TRBV6-1 with TRBJ1-5, with D perhaps TRBD1 (6 bases). The CDR3 totals 17 residues. CDR1 and CDR2 from the germline V gene are MNHNS and SASEGT. Trimming left V 2 bases short and J 0 bases short, with 14 bases between.

Concerning this clone itself: At one of its ends the junction is not consistent with the germline gene, which may arise from a read error. The chain recombines TRBV7-7 with TRBJ2-7; 7 nucleotides agree with TRBD1. This CDR3 comprises 16 residues. CDR1 SSHAT and CDR2 FNYEAQ come from the germline V gene (reference sequence). CDR3 in amino acids: CASSPLPDRVSYEQYF. In nucleotides, the CDR3 is TGTGCTAGCAGCCCACTTCCAGACAGGGTCTCCTACGAGCAGTACTTC. The full variable domain, its missing parts supplied by reference TRBV7-7 and TRBJ2-7, is GAGVSQSPRYKVTKRGQDVTLRCDPISSHATLYWYQQALGQGPEFLTYFNYEAQPDKSGLPSDRFSAERPEGSISTLTIQRTEQRDSAMYRCASSPLPDRVSYEQYFGPGTRLTVT.

The J gene is TRBJ2-5, the V gene TRBV28; TRBD2 matches 8 bases. The CDR3 spans 15 residues. The ends lost 5 bases at V and 4 bases at J; junction bases unmatched: 9. Looked up from germline, CDR1 is MDHEN and CDR2 is SYDVKM. This CDR3 is CASSPRGGVGETQYF. The CDR3 DNA reads TGTGCCAGCAGTCCCCGGGGGGGAGTAGGAGAGACCCAGTACTTC.